The rows below give T cell receptor beta chains drawn from one sample of a study of T cell responses to AZD1222 COVID-19 vaccine. Method: immunoSEQ multiplex PCR; TCRdb's copy keeps in-frame clones and lacks some. The table has around 270,000 clones, 94% seen once. This specimen consisted of peripheral blood, obtained 28 days after the second AZD1222 dose. The receptors stem from an adult who received the AZD1222 COVID-19 vaccine. Each CDR3 is given with its conserved first and last residue.

v_call | cdr3_aa
TRBV28 | CASSQGEAGVRNQPQHF
TRBV25-1 | CAVWATPNEKLFF
TRBV2 | CASPGTGGQYGYTF
TRBV5-1 | CASSRGEYQGNEQFF
TRBV28 | CASSLGPWDSGNTIYF
TRBV3-1/TRBV3-2 | CASSHQDEKLFF
TRBV9 | CASSVGLNSYNEQFF
TRBV18 | CASSFISGKGADTQYF
TRBV3-1/TRBV3-2 | CASSRRGLTGELFF
TRBV28 | CASSGTFYEQYF
TRBV2 | CASSAGLGGTDTQYF
TRBV6-1 | CASSEALLTGPGYEQYF
TRBV11-2 | CASSFSGDGYEQYF
TRBV5-4 | CASSLEIGANTEAFF
TRBV30 | CAWSGTSQGLGQFF
TRBV7-8 | CASSLNLPQYF
TRBV10-2 | CASSESDSNNSPLHF
TRBV2 | CASTWGTSSPETQYF
TRBV5-6 | CASTSLGSETQYF
TRBV7-2 | CASRETGELFF
TRBV6-5 | CASSRDRSGYEQYF
TRBV7-9 | CASSLTAGGGYTF
TRBV3-1/TRBV3-2 | CASSQVPAGNTIYF
TRBV6-5 | CASSYLDGQRQAFF
TRBV19 | CASSKTGGRTEAFF
TRBV4-1 | CASSQDSGTFYEQYF
TRBV5-8 | CASKDNEQFF
TRBV11-2 | CASSVGPKHSDTQYF
TRBV2 | CASSLPGGPDGYTF
TRBV7-9 | CASSSTGRYTGELFF
TRBV5-1 | CASSLAGQGRSPLHF
TRBV21-1 | CASSKVGCPKPPRGYTF
TRBV19 | CATRGVNQPQHF
TRBV6-5 | CASSYTGRLDTQYF
TRBV6-4 | CASSDWQGGYTF
TRBV10-3 | CAISELAGNSPLHF
TRBV10-1 | CASSGSGPGGNEQFF
TRBV11-2 | CASSFTRTGSYEQYF
TRBV7-3 | CASSPLNDGELFF
TRBV5-1 | CASSLTHYNSPLHF